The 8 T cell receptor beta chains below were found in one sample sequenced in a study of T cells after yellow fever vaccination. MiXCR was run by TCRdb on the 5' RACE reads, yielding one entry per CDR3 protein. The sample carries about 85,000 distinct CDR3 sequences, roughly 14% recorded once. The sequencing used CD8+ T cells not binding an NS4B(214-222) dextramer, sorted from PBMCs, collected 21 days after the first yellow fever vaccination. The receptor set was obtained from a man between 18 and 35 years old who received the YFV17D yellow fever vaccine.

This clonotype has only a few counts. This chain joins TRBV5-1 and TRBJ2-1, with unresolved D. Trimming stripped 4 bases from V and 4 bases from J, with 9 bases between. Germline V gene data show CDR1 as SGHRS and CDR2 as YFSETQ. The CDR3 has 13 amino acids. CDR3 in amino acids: CASSPGIYNEQFF. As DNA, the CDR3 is TGCGCCAGCAGCCCTGGGATTTACAATGAGCAGTTCTTC. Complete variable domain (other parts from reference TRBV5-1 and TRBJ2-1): KAGVTQTPRYLIKTRGQQVTLSCSPISGHRSVSWYQQTPGQGLQFLFEYFSETQRNKGNFPGRFSGRQFSNSRSEMNVSTLELGDSALYLCASSPGIYNEQFFGPGTRLTVL.

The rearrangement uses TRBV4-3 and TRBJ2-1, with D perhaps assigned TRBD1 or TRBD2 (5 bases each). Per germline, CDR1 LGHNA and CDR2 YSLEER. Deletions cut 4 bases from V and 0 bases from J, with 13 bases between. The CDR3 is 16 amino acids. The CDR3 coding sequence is TGCGCCAGCAGCCGACAGACGGGAAGCTCCTACAATGAGCAGTTCTTC. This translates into CASSRQTGSSYNEQFF.

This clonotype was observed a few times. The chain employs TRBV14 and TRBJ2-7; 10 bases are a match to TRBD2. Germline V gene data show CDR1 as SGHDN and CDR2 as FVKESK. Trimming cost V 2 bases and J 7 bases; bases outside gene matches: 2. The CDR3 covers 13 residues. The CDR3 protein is CASSQPSGGEQYV. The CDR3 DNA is TGTGCCAGCAGCCAACCTAGCGGGGGTGAGCAGTACGTC.

CDR3 protein: CASSLVWLAGLTDTQHF. Here the CDR3 DNA reads TGCGCCAGCAGCTTGGTCTGGCTAGCGGGACTCACAGATACGCAGCATTTT. The rearrangement links TRBV5-1 to TRBJ2-3, with a weak D call TRBD1 (5 bases). The assigned J gene may be wrong: the sequence end matches TRBJ1-5 better. Germline V lookup: CDR1 SGHRS, CDR2 YFSETQ. The CDR3 is 17 residues long.

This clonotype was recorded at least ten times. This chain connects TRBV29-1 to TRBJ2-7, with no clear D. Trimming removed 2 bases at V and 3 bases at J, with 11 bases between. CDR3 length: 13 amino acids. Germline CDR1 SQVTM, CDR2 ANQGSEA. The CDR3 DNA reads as TGCAGCGTTGAAATGGGCCAGAACTACGAGCAGTACTTC. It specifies CSVEMGQNYEQYF.

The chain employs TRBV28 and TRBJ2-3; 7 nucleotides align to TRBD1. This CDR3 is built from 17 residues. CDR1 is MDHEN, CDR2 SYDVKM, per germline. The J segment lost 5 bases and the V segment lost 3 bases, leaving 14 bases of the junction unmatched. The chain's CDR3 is CASSFPRLHRGQDTQYF. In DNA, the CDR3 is TGTGCCAGCAGTTTTCCCCGCCTACACAGGGGACAAGATACGCAGTATTTT.

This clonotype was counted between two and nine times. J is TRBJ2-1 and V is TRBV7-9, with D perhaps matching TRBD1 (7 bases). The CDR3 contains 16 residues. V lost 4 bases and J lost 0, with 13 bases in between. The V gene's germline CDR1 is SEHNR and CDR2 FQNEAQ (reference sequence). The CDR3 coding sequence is TGTGCCAGCAGCTCCTGGCGGGACAGCTCCTACAATGAGCAGTTCTTC. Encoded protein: CASSSWRDSSYNEQFF.

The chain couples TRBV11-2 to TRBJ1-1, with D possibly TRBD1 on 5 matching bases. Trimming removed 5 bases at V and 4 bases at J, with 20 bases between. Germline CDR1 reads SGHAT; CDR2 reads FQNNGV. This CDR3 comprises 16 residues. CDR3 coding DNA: TGTGCCAGCAGCGCCGGGGGATCGCCTGTCTCCACTGAAGCTTTCTTT. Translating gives CASSAGGSPVSTEAFF.